This note documents a single T cell receptor (beta chain) sequence. Antigen: not known. The V gene's germline CDR1 is SGHTA and CDR2 FQGNSA. V was shortened by 5 bases and J by 2 bases, with 16 bases between the two germline ends. The CDR3 has 15 residues. The data were taken from a study of shared clonotypes between healthy human individuals. Measured with immunoSEQ multiplex PCR; TCRdb has only the in-frame clones, and not every one. The sample lists about 2 million clones, about 95% occurring once. Naivety among CD8 cells was defined by CD45RO negativity and positive CCR7 selection, thereby excluding terminally differentiated effector memory CD45RA+ cells. General observations from the study: Compared with clonotypes that all four donors shared, non-shared clonotypes had lower generation probabilities. Researchers sampled only blood; tissue repertoires likely differ. The sharing of roughly 5% of naive CD4 clonotypes was seen across a handful of donors.

The clonotype was recovered from a man between 18 and 29 years old in good health. The sequenced sample was naive CD8+ T cells sorted from blood. The V gene is TRBV7-2, the J gene TRBJ2-7; D is ambiguous. The DNA of the CDR3 is TGTGCCAGCAGCCTAGGGATAGCTTCCCCCTACGAGCAGTACTTC. Amino acid sequence: CASSLGIASPYEQYF.